A selection of T cell receptor beta chains follows, all from one sample in a study of T cell responses to AZD1222 COVID-19 vaccine. Data came from immunoSEQ multiplex PCR; TCRdb stores just in-frame clones and leaves some out. In the table there are about 140,000 clones, roughly 90% of which are singletons. Sample: peripheral blood, taken on day 0 of AZD1222 vaccination. The receptors were gathered from an adult in good health. Each CDR3 is given with its conserved first and last residue. D genes are given only for firm matches. Rows may omit the clone size; those that give it use once, few, many or a size class.

TRBV30,TRBJ2-1,16,TRBD2,-,CAWSVQSGRAGNEQFF,TGTGCCTGGAGTGTACAGAGCGGGAGGGCCGGCAATGAGCAGTTCTTC
TRBV7-2,TRBJ2-7,14,-,-,CASSLDFRTYEQYF,TGTGCCAGCAGCTTAGACTTCAGAACCTACGAGCAGTACTTC
TRBV7-9,TRBJ2-7,13,-,-,CASSPKGPYEQYF,TGTGCCAGCAGCCCAAAAGGGCCCTACGAGCAGTACTTC
TRBV28,TRBJ1-5,12,TRBD1,-,CASWDRNQPQHF,TGTGCCAGCTGGGACAGAAATCAGCCCCAGCATTTT
TRBV3-1/TRBV3-2,TRBJ1-1,14,-,-,CASSPQVGGTEAFF,TGTGCCAGCAGCCCACAAGTGGGGGGCACTGAAGCTTTCTTT
TRBV12-5,TRBJ1-3,15,-,-,CASGLDPALGNTIYF,TGTGCTAGTGGTTTGGACCCGGCCCTGGGAAACACCATATATTTT
TRBV29-1,TRBJ1-1,13,-,-,CSVAGLMNTEAFF,TGCAGCGTCGCGGGCCTTATGAACACTGAAGCTTTCTTT
TRBV19,TRBJ2-6,15,-,-,CASSMVQSGANVLTF,TGTGCCAGTAGTATGGTCCAATCTGGGGCCAACGTCCTGACTTTC
TRBV19,TRBJ1-2,11,TRBD1,-,CASSGDSRYTF,TGTGCCAGTAGCGGGGACAGCCGCTACACCTTC
TRBV27,TRBJ2-7,13,TRBD2,-,CASSNLAGDEQYF,TGTGCCAGCAGTAATCTAGCGGGAGACGAGCAGTACTTC
TRBV5-6,TRBJ1-5,15,-,few,CASSPSLFSNQPQHF,TGTGCCAGCAGCCCCTCCTTGTTTAGCAATCAGCCCCAGCATTTT
TRBV10-3,TRBJ2-2,13,-,once,CAIFQGGTGELFF,TGTGCCATCTTTCAAGGGGGGACCGGGGAGCTGTTTTTT
TRBV6-4,TRBJ1-1,13,-,-,CASSVGSNTEAFF,TGTGCCAGCAGTGTTGGTTCGAACACTGAAGCTTTCTTT
TRBV7-2,TRBJ1-1,15,-,-,CASSLGPLWGTEAFF,TGTGCCAGCAGCTTAGGGCCCCTATGGGGCACTGAAGCTTTCTTT
TRBV6-5,TRBJ2-7,14,TRBD1,-,CASWDRGLFHEQYF,TGTGCCAGCTGGGACAGGGGTTTGTTCCACGAGCAGTACTTC
TRBV5-1,TRBJ1-1,13,-,-,CASTPEAIGEAFF,TGCGCCAGCACACCAGAGGCTATTGGTGAAGCTTTCTTT
TRBV9,TRBJ1-2,12,-,-,CASHSGFFGYTF,TGTGCCAGCCACTCGGGGTTTTTTGGCTACACCTTC